The clone carrying this T cell receptor (beta chain) came up many times. The data belong to a study of T cells in Graves' hyperthyroidism and ophthalmopathy. With 6 bases removed from V and 3 bases from J, the gap between germline ends came to 12 bases. This CDR3 has 13 residues. Germline V CDR1 and CDR2: SEHNR, FQNEAQ (reference sequence). Authors of the study amplified TCR beta CDR3 regions from RNA transcripts. An initial round of RT-PCR targeting the TCR CDR3 relied on the HTBI primer set. TCRdb processed the multiplex PCR reads anew with MiXCR; each CDR3 protein has one entry. Of roughly 700,000 distinct CDR3 sequences in the sample, roughly 17% are singletons; the top ten hold roughly 16%. An absence of ophthalmopathy progression within 18 months meant stable Graves' hyperthyroidism. Reasons for excluding patients were uncontrolled infection, other autoimmune disease, pregnancy or lactation.

The TCR comes from a man aged 45-65 years with Graves' hyperthyroidism. The sample taken for sequencing was blood. The rearrangement joins TRBV7-9 to TRBJ2-7, with D possibly matching TRBD2 (5 bases). This CDR3 is CASRNFEGYEQYF. In DNA, the CDR3 is TGTGCCAGCAGAAATTTTGAGGGCTACGAGCAGTACTTC.